What follows are 28 T cell receptor beta chains derived from one specimen sequenced in a study of CD8 T cells in Susac syndrome. RNA amounts of about 0.5 to 1 ug underwent reverse transcription with random hexamers. MiXCR, applied by TCRdb to the immunoSEQ multiplex PCR reads, yields one record per CDR3 protein. The table shows some 200,000 distinct CDR3 sequences, with around 96% occurring only once. Sequencing was performed on CD4+ T cells from PBMCs. These receptors all stem from a human donor with multiple sclerosis.

The gene calls are TRBV28 and TRBJ1-1; 8 bases agree with TRBD1. The junction had 13 bases not matched to a gene; V was cut back by 6 bases and J by 10 bases. This CDR3 comprises 14 residues. Germline lookup yields CDR1 MDHEN and CDR2 SYDVKM. CDR3 sequence reads: CASSSGQGRFGAFF. CDR3 DNA sequence: TGTGCCAGCAGCTCCGGACAGGGCCGATTCGGAGCTTTCTTT.

The genes are TRBV29-1 and TRBJ1-1; D is possibly TRBD1 (5 bases). Germline V gene sequence: CDR1 SQVTM, CDR2 ANQGSEA. The CDR3 extends over 12 amino acids. The ends were cut back, 3 bases at V and 5 bases at J, with 10 bases in the middle. The CDR3 sequence is CSVEPQGTEAFF. The CDR3 DNA reads TGCAGCGTTGAGCCGCAGGGAACTGAAGCTTTCTTT. The full variable domain, its missing parts supplied by reference TRBV29-1 and TRBJ1-1, is SAVISQKPSRDICQRGTSLTIQCQVDSQVTMMFWYRQQPGQSLTLIATANQGSEATYESGFVIDKFPISRPNLTFSTLTVSNMSPEDSSIYLCSVEPQGTEAFFGQGTRLTVV.

This chain links TRBV23-1 with TRBJ2-3, with a weak D call TRBD2 (6 bases). TRBV23-1 falls under the ORF class, with uncertain function. This CDR3 is built from 13 residues. Trimming took off 11 bases at V and 3 bases at J, with 15 bases between the two ends. Here the CDR3 DNA reads TGCGCCGAAATGGAGGGAGCGACAGATACGCAGTATTTT. Amino acids: CAEMEGATDTQYF.

The DNA of the CDR3 is TGTGCCAGCAGCCAAGAACCCGGGGGTAATTCACCCCTCCACTTT. Translating it yields CASSQEPGGNSPLHF. The rearrangement uses TRBV4-2 and TRBJ1-6; maybe TRBD1 (5 bases). CDR3 size: 15 residues. The germline gives CDR1 LGHNA, CDR2 YNFKEQ. V lost 0 bases to trimming and J lost 6 bases, with 9 bases between them.

This rearrangement joins TRBV2 to TRBJ2-5; TRBD1 matches 7 bases. Germline loops: CDR1 SNHLY, CDR2 FYNNEI. V was clipped by 4 bases and J by 5 bases; unmatched bases: 4. The CDR3 is 13 amino acids. Here the CDR3 reads CASSVYRGETQYF. In DNA form, the CDR3 reads TGTGCCAGCAGTGTATACAGGGGTGAGACCCAGTACTTC.

The chain employs TRBV7-9 and TRBJ1-2; tentatively, D is TRBD1 (6 bases). The germline CDR1 and CDR2 sequences are SEHNR and FQNEAQ (reference sequence). V shed 5 bases and J shed 5 bases, with 18 bases lying between them. This CDR3 has 15 amino acids. This CDR3 reads CASSAYRDFGYGYTF. DNA of the CDR3: TGTGCCAGCAGCGCTTACAGGGACTTCGGGTATGGCTACACCTTC. Filled out from reference TRBV7-9 and TRBJ1-2, the complete variable domain reads DTGVSQNPRHKITKRGQNVTFRCDPISEHNRLYWYRQTLGQGPEFLTYFQNEAQLEKSRLLSDRFSAERPKGSFSTLEIQRTEQGDSAMYLCASSAYRDFGYGYTFGSGTRLTVV.

This clonotype has just one count. V and J are TRBV30 and TRBJ1-2, with D unclear. V was shortened by 7 bases and J by 0 bases, with 12 bases between the two germline ends. In germline, CDR1 is GTSNPN, CDR2 SVGIG (reference sequence). The CDR3 runs to 13 residues. CDR3 DNA sequence: TGTGCCTCAAACATAGGGACTAACTATGGCTACACCTTC. This translates into CASNIGTNYGYTF. The full variable domain, rest sourced from reference TRBV30 and TRBJ1-2, is SQTIHQWPATLVQPVGSPLSLECTVEGTSNPNLYWYRQAAGRGLQLLFYSVGIGQISSEVPQNLSASRPQDRQFILSSKKLLLSDSGFYLCASNIGTNYGYTFGSGTRLTVV.

This chain links TRBV15 with TRBJ1-3; D remains unclear. Germline CDR1 is LNHNV and CDR2 is YYDKDF (reference sequence). V was trimmed by 0 bases and J by 1 base, leaving 7 bases between them. The CDR3 is made up of 15 amino acids. The CDR3 region is CATSRDGESGNTIYF. The DNA for the CDR3 is TGTGCCACCAGCAGAGATGGGGAGTCTGGAAACACCATATATTTT.

The chain joins TRBV7-2 to TRBJ2-5; no clear D gene. This CDR3 contains 12 residues. V dropped 5 bases and J dropped 5 bases, with 9 bases sitting between them. In germline, CDR1 is SGHTA, CDR2 FQGNSA. The CDR3 reads CASSGGHETQYF. The CDR3, as DNA: TGTGCCAGCAGCGGCGGTCATGAGACCCAGTACTTC. Combining the CDR3 with reference TRBV7-2 and TRBJ2-5 gives the whole variable domain GAGVSQSPSNKVTEKGKDVELRCDPISGHTALYWYRQSLGQGLEFLIYFQGNSAPDKSGLPSDRFSAERTGGSVSTLTIQRTQQEDSAVYLCASSGGHETQYFGPGTRLLVL.

The gene calls are TRBV7-9 and TRBJ2-7; D is undetermined. CDR1 is SEHNR and CDR2 is FQNEAQ in the germline V gene (reference sequence). The CDR3 sequence is 14 residues long. The ends were cut back, 5 bases at V and 1 base at J, with 12 bases in the middle. Here the CDR3 DNA reads TGTGCCAGCAGCCCCAAACAGTTTTCCTACGAGCAGTACTTC. Translation gives CASSPKQFSYEQYF.

CDR3 coding DNA: TGTGCCAGCAAAGGGGGTACAGGAAGCGAAAAACTGTTTTTT. Encoded protein: CASKGGTGSEKLFF. The chain is built from TRBV28 and TRBJ1-4, with D maybe TRBD1 (6 bases). Trimming cost V 7 bases and J 8 bases, with 17 bases left between them. Germline assignment: CDR1 MDHEN and CDR2 SYDVKM. This CDR3 contains 14 residues. Looking up the rest from reference TRBV28 and TRBJ1-4 gives the full variable domain: DVKVTQSSRYLVKRTGEKVFLECVQDMDHENMFWYRQDPGLGLRLIYFSYDVKMKEKGDIPEGYSVSREKKERFSLILESASTNQTSMYLCASKGGTGSEKLFFGSGTQLSVL.

The V and J genes are TRBV10-2 and TRBJ2-3; D remains ambiguous. Trimming took off 5 bases at V and 6 bases at J, with 18 bases between the two ends. The CDR3 spans 15 residues. CDR1 and CDR2 (germline): WSHSY, SAAADI. The CDR3 region has the DNA TGCGCCAGCAGTCCCCCCGGGTTACAAGCGGATACGCAGTATTTT. It specifies CASSPPGLQADTQYF.

V is TRBV9 and J is TRBJ2-5; D is possibly TRBD2 (5 bases). V shed 2 bases and J shed 4 bases, with 12 bases lying between them. The CDR3 runs to 14 residues. Germline CDR1 reads SGDLS; CDR2 reads YYNGEE. CDR3 nucleotide sequence: TGTGCCAGCAGCGTCCCCGGGGTAGGAGAGACCCAGTACTTC. It codes for CASSVPGVGETQYF.

The chain employs TRBV30 and TRBJ1-1; 9 nucleotides line up with TRBD1. After removal of 6 bases from V and 11 bases from J, the junction contained 10 bases not matched to a gene. The V gene's germline CDR1 is GTSNPN and CDR2 SVGIG (reference sequence). This CDR3 is built from 12 residues. This chain's CDR3 is CACKRTGVYAFF. Written as DNA, the CDR3 is TGTGCCTGTAAGAGGACAGGGGTCTACGCTTTCTTT.

V gene TRBV29-1 combines with J gene TRBJ2-1, with 7 bases matching TRBD1. The V segment lost 4 bases and the J segment 3 bases; nucleotides outside the gene matches: 6. Germline V lookup: CDR1 SQVTM, CDR2 ANQGSEA. The CDR3 sequence is 14 residues long. The CDR3 DNA reads TGCAGCGTTGTAGAGGGGGCAGTCTACAATGAGCAGTTCTTC. It codes for CSVVEGAVYNEQFF.

The V gene is TRBV9, the J gene TRBJ2-7, with D unresolved. Trimming took 0 bases from V and 2 from J, leaving 12 bases between them. The CDR3 is 15 amino acids. Germline lookup yields CDR1 SGDLS and CDR2 YYNGEE. Written as DNA, the CDR3 is TGTGCCAGCAGCGTAGGAGATTCCTTCCCCTACGAGCAGTACTTC. This sequence encodes CASSVGDSFPYEQYF. Full variable domain (remainder filled in from reference TRBV9 and TRBJ2-7): DSGVTQTPKHLITATGQRVTLRCSPRSGDLSVYWYQQSLDQGLQFLIQYYNGEERAKGNILERFSAQQFPDLHSELNLSSLELGDSALYFCASSVGDSFPYEQYFGPGTRLTVT.

The V and J genes are TRBV20-1 and TRBJ2-1; 9 nucleotides align to TRBD1. Germline lookup yields CDR1 DFQATT and CDR2 SNEGSKA (reference sequence). The CDR3 has 13 amino acids. V lost 2 bases and J lost 8; bases outside the gene matches: 4. The CDR3 here is CSARQTGGHEQFF. CDR3 bases: TGCAGTGCTAGACAGACAGGGGGACATGAGCAGTTCTTC.

The chain links TRBV12-3 or TRBV12-4 to TRBJ1-1; no definite D call. Trimming left V 0 bases short and J 1 base short, with 9 bases between. The CDR3 is 15 residues long. The CDR3 here is CASSLAQQPNTEAFF. As DNA, the CDR3 is TGTGCCAGCAGTTTAGCGCAACAGCCGAACACTGAAGCTTTCTTT.

The chain is built from TRBV27 and TRBJ1-4, with D possibly being TRBD1 (5 bases). This CDR3 comprises 14 residues. Trimming took off 4 bases at V and 4 bases at J, with 10 bases between the two ends. The germline V gene encodes CDR1 MNHEY and CDR2 SMNVEV (reference sequence). The CDR3 DNA is TGTGCCAGCAGTTCGGGACGGGGTAATGAAAAACTGTTTTTT. Translated, it gives CASSSGRGNEKLFF. Full variable domain (missing parts from reference TRBV27 and TRBJ1-4): EAQVTQNPRYLITVTGKKLTVTCSQNMNHEYMSWYRQDPGLGLRQIYYSMNVEVTDKGDVPEGYKVSRKEKRNFPLILESPSPNQTSLYFCASSSGRGNEKLFFGSGTQLSVL.

The rearrangement links TRBV13 to TRBJ2-1, with 9 nucleotides matching TRBD2. This CDR3 spans 16 amino acids. Germline V gene lookup returns CDR1 PRHDT and CDR2 FYEKMQ (reference sequence). V shed 3 bases and J 8 bases; nucleotides not matched to a gene: 11. The CDR3 spells CASSLTLAGYTDEQFF. CDR3 sequence (DNA): TGTGCCAGCAGCTTGACCCTAGCGGGGTACACGGATGAGCAGTTCTTC. The full variable domain, in which reference TRBV13 and TRBJ2-1 provide the parts outside the CDR3, is AAGVIQSPRHLIKEKRETATLKCYPIPRHDTVYWYQQGPGQDPQFLISFYEKMQSDKGSIPDRFSAQQFSDYHSELNMSSLELGDSALYFCASSLTLAGYTDEQFFGPGTRLTVL.

The chain has TRBV18 and TRBJ2-1; D is uncertain. The CDR3 loop spans 11 amino acids. V gave up 5 bases and J gave up 10 bases, with 9 bases separating them. Germline CDR1 is KGHSH and CDR2 is LQKENI. Here the CDR3 reads CASSAPNEQFF. CDR3 nucleotides: TGTGCCAGCTCAGCCCCCAACGAGCAGTTCTTC. The variable domain in full, completed from reference TRBV18 and TRBJ2-1, reads NAGVMQNPRHLVRRRGQEARLRCSPMKGHSHVYWYRQLPEEGLKFMVYLQKENIIDESGMPKERFSAEFPKEGPSILRIQQVVRGDSAAYFCASSAPNEQFFGPGTRLTVL.

The chain uses TRBV3-1 and TRBJ2-5, with TRBD2 matching over 7 bases. Germline V gives CDR1 LGHDT, CDR2 YNNKEL (reference sequence). The trim removed 2 bases at V and 2 bases at J, leaving 17 bases unmatched. This CDR3 comprises 19 residues. CDR3 DNA sequence: TGTGCCAGCAGCCAACGAATAGCGGGCATAACGTCACAACAAGAGACCCAGTACTTC. Its protein product is CASSQRIAGITSQQETQYF.

J is TRBJ2-1 and V is TRBV7-3, with D unclear. This CDR3 has 14 residues. The V end lost 4 bases, the J end lost 3 bases, and 10 bases lay between the germline ends. From germline, CDR1 is SGHTA and CDR2 FQGTGA. The CDR3 reads CASSSDSIYNEQFF. CDR3 DNA: TGTGCCAGCAGCTCAGACTCGATCTACAATGAGCAGTTCTTC.

This rearrangement joins TRBV7-2 to TRBJ2-5; D uncertain. The CDR3 is 14 amino acids. The germline CDR1 and CDR2 sequences are SGHTA and FQGNSA. V lost 1 base and J lost 2, with 8 bases in between. The CDR3 DNA reads TGTGCCAGCAGCTTAGGAGGCAAACAAGAGACCCAGTACTTC. As protein: CASSLGGKQETQYF. The whole variable domain, remainder taken from reference TRBV7-2 and TRBJ2-5, is GAGVSQSPSNKVTEKGKDVELRCDPISGHTALYWYRQSLGQGLEFLIYFQGNSAPDKSGLPSDRFSAERTGGSVSTLTIQRTQQEDSAVYLCASSLGGKQETQYFGPGTRLLVL.

The J gene is TRBJ2-5, the V gene TRBV29-1; the D is unclear. Germline V CDR1 and CDR2: SQVTM, ANQGSEA. Trimming shortened V by 4 bases and J by 2 bases, and 14 bases separated the two germline ends. The CDR3 has 14 residues. CDR3 in DNA: TGCAGCGTTGGCCCCCTGCTGGCTCAAGAGACCCAGTACTTC. Its protein product is CSVGPLLAQETQYF.

V is TRBV19 and J is TRBJ2-6; possibly TRBD2 for D (6 bases). The germline V gene has CDR1 LNHDA and CDR2 SQIVND (reference sequence). Trimming removed 5 bases at V and 2 bases at J, with 10 bases between. The CDR3 runs to 15 residues. CDR3 bases: TGTGCCAGTAGTTCGTGGGAGGCTGGGGCCAACGTCCTGACTTTC. This translates into CASSSWEAGANVLTF.

This chain links TRBV19 with TRBJ2-3; perhaps TRBD1 as D (6 bases). Trimming pared 2 bases from V and 3 bases from J, leaving 9 bases between. There are 14 residues in the CDR3. CDR1 LNHDA and CDR2 SQIVND come from the germline V gene (reference sequence). CDR3 loop: CASSILGGTDTQYF. The DNA of the CDR3 is TGTGCCAGTAGTATACTAGGGGGAACAGATACGCAGTATTTT.

The rearrangement uses TRBV27 and TRBJ1-1, with 7 bases matching TRBD1. Unmatched junction bases numbered 5, after V lost 6 bases and J lost 1 base. The V gene's germline CDR1 is MNHEY and CDR2 SMNVEV (reference sequence). This CDR3 is built from 14 residues. The CDR3 region has the DNA TGTGCCAGCAGGGGGAACAGGGGGAACACTGAAGCTTTCTTT. The encoded protein is CASRGNRGNTEAFF.